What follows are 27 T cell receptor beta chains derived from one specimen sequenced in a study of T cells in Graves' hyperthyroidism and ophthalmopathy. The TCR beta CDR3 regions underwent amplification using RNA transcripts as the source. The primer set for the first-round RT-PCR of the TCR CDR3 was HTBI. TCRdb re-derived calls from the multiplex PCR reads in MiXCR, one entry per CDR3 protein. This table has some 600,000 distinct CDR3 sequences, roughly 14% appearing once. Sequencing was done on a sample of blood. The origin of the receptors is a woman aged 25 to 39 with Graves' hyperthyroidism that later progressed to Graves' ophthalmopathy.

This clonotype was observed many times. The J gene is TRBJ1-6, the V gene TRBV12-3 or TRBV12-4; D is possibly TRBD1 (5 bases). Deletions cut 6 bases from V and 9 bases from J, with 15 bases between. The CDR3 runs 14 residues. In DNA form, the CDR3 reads TGTGCCAGCAGCCGCAGGGAATTGGGTTCACCCCTCCACTTT. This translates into CASSRRELGSPLHF.

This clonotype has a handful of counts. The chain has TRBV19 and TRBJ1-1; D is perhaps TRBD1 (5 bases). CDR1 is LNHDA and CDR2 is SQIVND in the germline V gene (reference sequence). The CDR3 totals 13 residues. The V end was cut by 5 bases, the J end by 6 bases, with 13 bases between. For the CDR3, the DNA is TGTGCCAGTAGTTCCTTCTCGACAGCTGAAGCTTTCTTT. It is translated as CASSSFSTAEAFF.

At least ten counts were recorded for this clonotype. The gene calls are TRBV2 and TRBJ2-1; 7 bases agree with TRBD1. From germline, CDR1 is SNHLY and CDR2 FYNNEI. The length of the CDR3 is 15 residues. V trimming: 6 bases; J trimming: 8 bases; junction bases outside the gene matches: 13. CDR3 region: CASSRQGTSLDEQFF. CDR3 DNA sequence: TGTGCCAGCAGCCGACAGGGTACTTCTTTGGATGAGCAGTTCTTC.

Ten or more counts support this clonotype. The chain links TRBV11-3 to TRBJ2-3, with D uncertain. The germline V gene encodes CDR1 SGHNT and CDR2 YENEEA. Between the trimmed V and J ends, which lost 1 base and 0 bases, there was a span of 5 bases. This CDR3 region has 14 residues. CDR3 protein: CASSLGSSTDTQYF. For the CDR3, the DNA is TGTGCCAGCAGCTTAGGGAGTAGCACAGATACGCAGTATTTT.

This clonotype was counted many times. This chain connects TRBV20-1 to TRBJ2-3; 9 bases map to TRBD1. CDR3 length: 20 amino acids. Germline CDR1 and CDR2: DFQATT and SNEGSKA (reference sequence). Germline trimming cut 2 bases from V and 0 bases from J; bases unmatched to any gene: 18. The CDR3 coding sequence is TGCAGTGCTAGACGGCACCCCGTACTCACAGGGGGCGGTAGCACAGATACGCAGTATTTT. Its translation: CSARRHPVLTGGGSTDTQYF.

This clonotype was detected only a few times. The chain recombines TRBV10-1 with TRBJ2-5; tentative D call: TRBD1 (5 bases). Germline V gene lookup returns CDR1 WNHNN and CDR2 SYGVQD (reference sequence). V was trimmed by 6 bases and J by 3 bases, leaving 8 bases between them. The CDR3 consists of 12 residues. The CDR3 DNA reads TGCGCCAGCAGCCAGGGAAAAGAGACCCAGTACTTC. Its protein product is CASSQGKETQYF.

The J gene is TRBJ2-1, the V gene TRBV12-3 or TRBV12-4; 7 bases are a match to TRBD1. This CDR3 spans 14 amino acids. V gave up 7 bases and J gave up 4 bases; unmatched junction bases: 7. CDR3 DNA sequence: TGTGCCAGCACCCAGACAGGGCCGTACAATGAGCAGTTCTTC. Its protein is CASTQTGPYNEQFF.

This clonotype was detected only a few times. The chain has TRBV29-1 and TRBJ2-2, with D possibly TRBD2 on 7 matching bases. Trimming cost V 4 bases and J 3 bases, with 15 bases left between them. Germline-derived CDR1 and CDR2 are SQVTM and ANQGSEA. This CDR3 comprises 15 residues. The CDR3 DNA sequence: TGCAGCGTTGGACGGGGGGCCTCGGACACCGGGGAGCTGTTTTTT. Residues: CSVGRGASDTGELFF.

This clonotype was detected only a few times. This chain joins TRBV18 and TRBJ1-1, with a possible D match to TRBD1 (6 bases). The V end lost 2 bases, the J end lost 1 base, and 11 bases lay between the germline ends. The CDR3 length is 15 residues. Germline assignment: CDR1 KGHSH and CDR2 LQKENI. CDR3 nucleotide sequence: TGTGCCAGCTCACCAAACAGGGATCCGAACACTGAAGCTTTCTTT. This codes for CASSPNRDPNTEAFF.

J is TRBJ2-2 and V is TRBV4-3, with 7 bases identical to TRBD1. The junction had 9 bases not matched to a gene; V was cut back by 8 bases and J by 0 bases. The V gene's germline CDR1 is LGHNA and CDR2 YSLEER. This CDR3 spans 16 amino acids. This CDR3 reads CASPRVQGANTGELFF. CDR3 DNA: TGCGCCAGCCCACGGGTTCAGGGGGCGAACACCGGGGAGCTGTTTTTT.

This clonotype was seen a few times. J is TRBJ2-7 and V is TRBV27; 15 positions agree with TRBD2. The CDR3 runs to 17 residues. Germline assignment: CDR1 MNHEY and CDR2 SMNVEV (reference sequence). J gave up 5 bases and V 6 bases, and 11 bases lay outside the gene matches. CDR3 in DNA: TGTGCCAGCAGACCGAGGGAGGGACTAGCGGGAGGCCACGAGCAGTACTTC. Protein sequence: CASRPREGLAGGHEQYF.

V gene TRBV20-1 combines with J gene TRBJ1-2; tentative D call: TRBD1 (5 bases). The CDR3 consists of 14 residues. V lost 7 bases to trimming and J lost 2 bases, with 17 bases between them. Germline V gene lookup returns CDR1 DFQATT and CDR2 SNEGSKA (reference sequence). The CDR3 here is CSVRAGGLNYGYTF. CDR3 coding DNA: TGCAGTGTCAGAGCTGGGGGTTTAAACTATGGCTACACCTTC.

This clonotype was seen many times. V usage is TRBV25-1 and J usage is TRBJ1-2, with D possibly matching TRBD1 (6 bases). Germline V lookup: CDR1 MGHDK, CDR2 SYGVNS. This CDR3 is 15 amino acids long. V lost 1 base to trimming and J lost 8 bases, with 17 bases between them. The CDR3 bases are TGTGCCAGCAGTGAATCTGGGACACCCGGATGGGGCTACACCTTC. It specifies CASSESGTPGWGYTF.

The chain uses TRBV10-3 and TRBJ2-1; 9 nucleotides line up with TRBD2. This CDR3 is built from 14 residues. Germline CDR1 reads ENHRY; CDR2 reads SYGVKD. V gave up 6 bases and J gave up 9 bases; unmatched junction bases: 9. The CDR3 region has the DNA TGTGCCATCAGGCCGGGACTAGCAGTTGGTGAGCAGTTCTTC. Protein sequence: CAIRPGLAVGEQFF.

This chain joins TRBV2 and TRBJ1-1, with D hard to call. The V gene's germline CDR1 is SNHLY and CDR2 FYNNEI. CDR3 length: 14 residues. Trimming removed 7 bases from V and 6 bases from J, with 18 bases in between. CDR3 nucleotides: TGTGCCAGCACCGCACAAAACAGAAATCCTGAAGCTTTCTTT. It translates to CASTAQNRNPEAFF.

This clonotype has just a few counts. Here the CDR3 DNA reads TGTGCCAGCAGTCCAAAATTAACATCCTACGAGCAGTACTTC. It is translated as CASSPKLTSYEQYF. The gene calls are TRBV6-1 and TRBJ2-7; D gene uncertain. V lost 5 bases to trimming and J lost 1 base, with 12 bases between them. This CDR3 is built from 14 residues. The germline V gene has CDR1 MNHNS and CDR2 SASEGT.

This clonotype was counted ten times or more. CDR3 bases: TGTGCCACCAGTGATTGGAGAGGAACAGATACGCAGTATTTT. Translating it yields CATSDWRGTDTQYF. The chain has TRBV24-1 and TRBJ2-3; D gene uncertain. Germline CDR1 and CDR2: KGHDR and SFDVKD. The CDR3 totals 14 residues. V lost 2 bases to trimming and J lost 3 bases, with 8 bases between them.

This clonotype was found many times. The CDR3 is CASSLPRDISGSRVEQFF. The CDR3 nucleotides read TGTGCCAGCAGCTTGCCTCGTGATATTAGCGGGAGTCGGGTTGAGCAGTTCTTC. The rearrangement joins TRBV11-3 to TRBJ2-1, with TRBD2 matching over 9 bases. Per germline, CDR1 SGHNT and CDR2 YENEEA. V shed 3 bases, J shed 9 bases, and the junction held 18 bases outside the gene matches. The CDR3 has 18 residues.

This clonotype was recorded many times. For the CDR3, the DNA is TGTGCCACCAGCAGAGGGACGTTCTATGGCTACACCTTC. It yields the protein CATSRGTFYGYTF. The chain joins TRBV15 to TRBJ1-2, with D unresolved. Germline CDR1 reads LNHNV; CDR2 reads YYDKDF (reference sequence). The CDR3 contains 13 residues. Trimming took off 1 base at V and 4 bases at J, with 7 bases between the two ends.

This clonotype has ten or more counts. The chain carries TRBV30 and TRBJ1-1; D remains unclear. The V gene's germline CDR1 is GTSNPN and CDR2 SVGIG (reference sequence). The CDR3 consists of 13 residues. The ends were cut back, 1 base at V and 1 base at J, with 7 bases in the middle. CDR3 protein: CAWSDPGNTEAFF. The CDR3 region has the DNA TGTGCCTGGAGTGACCCGGGGAACACTGAAGCTTTCTTT.

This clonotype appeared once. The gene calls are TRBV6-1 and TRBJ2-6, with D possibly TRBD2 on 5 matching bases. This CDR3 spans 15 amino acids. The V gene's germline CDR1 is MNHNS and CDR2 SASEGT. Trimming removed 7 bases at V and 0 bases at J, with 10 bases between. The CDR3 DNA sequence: TGTGCCAGCACAAAAGGGAGCTCTGGGGCCAACGTCCTGACTTTC. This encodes CASTKGSSGANVLTF.

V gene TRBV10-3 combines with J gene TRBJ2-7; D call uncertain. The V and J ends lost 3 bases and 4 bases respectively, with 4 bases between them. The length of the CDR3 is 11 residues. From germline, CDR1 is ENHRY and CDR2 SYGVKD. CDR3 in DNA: TGTGCCATCAGTGACAGTTACGAGCAGTACTTC. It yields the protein CAISDSYEQYF.

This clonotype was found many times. CDR3 nucleotides: TGTGCCAGCAGTTACTCGGGGGGAGGAGCGGTCGGGGGGACAGATACGCAGTATTTT. It translates to CASSYSGGGAVGGTDTQYF. This sequence joins TRBV6-5 and TRBJ2-3; 7 bases match TRBD2. The germline V gene encodes CDR1 MNHEY and CDR2 SVGAGI. The trim removed 0 bases at V and 3 bases at J, leaving 15 bases unmatched. This CDR3 is built from 19 residues.

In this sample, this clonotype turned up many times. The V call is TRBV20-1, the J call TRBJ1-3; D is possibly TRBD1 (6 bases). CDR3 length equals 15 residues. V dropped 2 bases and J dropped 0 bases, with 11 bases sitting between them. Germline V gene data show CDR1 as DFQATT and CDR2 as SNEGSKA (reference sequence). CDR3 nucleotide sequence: TGCAGTGCTAGAAGCGGGACAAGCTCTGGAAACACCATATATTTT. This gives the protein CSARSGTSSGNTIYF.

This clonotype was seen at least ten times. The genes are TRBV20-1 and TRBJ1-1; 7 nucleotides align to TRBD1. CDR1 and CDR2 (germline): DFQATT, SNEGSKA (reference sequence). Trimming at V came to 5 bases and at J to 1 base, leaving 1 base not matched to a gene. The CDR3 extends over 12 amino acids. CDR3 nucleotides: TGCAGTGCTCGACAGGGGAACACTGAAGCTTTCTTT. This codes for CSARQGNTEAFF.

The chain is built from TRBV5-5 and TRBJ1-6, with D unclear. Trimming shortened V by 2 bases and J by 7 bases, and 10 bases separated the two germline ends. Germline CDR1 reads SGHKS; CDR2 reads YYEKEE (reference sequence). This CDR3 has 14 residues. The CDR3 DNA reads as TGTGCCAGCAGCTTAGAGACCAGAAATTCACCCCTCCACTTT. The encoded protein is CASSLETRNSPLHF.

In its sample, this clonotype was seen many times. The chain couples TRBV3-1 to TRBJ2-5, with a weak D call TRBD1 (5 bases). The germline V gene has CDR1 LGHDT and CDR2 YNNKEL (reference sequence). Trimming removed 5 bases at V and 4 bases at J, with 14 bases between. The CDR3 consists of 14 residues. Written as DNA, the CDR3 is TGTGCCAGCAGCTCGCGACCCAGGGCAGAGACCCAGTACTTC. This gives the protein CASSSRPRAETQYF.